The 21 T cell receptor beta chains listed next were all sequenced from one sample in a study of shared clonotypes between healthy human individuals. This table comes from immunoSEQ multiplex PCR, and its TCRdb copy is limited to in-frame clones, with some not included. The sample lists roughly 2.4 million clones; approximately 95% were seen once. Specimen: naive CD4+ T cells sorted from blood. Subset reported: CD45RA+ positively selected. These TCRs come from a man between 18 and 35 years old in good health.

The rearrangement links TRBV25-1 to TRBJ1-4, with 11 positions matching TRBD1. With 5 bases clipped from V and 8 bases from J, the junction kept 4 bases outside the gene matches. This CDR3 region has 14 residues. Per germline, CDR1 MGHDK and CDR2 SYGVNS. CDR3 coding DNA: TGTGCCAGCAGTATGGGACAGGGGGAAGAAAAACTGTTTTTT. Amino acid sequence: CASSMGQGEEKLFF. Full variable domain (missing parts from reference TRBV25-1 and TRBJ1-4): EADIYQTPRYLVIGTGKKITLECSQTMGHDKMYWYQQDPGMELHLIHYSYGVNSTEKGDLSSESTVSRIRTEHFPLTLESARPSHTSQYLCASSMGQGEEKLFFGSGTQLSVL.

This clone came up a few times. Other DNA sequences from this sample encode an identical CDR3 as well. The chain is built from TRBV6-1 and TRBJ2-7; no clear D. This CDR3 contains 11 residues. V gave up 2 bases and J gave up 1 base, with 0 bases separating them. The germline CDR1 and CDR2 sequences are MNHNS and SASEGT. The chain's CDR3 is CASSESYEQYF. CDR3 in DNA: TGTGCCAGCAGTGAATCCTACGAGCAGTACTTC.

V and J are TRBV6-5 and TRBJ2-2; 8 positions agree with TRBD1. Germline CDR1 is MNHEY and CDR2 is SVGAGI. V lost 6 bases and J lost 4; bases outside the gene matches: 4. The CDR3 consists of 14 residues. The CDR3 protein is CASSQTGVTGELFF. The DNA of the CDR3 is TGTGCCAGCAGCCAGACAGGGGTCACCGGGGAGCTGTTTTTT.

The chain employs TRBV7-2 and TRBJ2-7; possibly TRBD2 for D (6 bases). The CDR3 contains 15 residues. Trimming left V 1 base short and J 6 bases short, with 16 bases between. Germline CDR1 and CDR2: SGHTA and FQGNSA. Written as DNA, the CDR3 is TGTGCCAGCAGCTTAGGGCGGGGCGGGCCCCGCGAGCAGTACTTC. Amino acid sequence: CASSLGRGGPREQYF.

As DNA, the CDR3 is TGTGCCAGCAGCCCCTCTCTGGGGCAGGGGAACTACGAGCAGTACTTC. This sequence encodes CASSPSLGQGNYEQYF. The chain has TRBV7-9 and TRBJ2-7; maybe TRBD1 (6 bases). V dropped 5 bases and J dropped 3 bases, with 20 bases sitting between them. The germline gives CDR1 SEHNR, CDR2 FQNEAQ (reference sequence). This CDR3 has 16 residues.

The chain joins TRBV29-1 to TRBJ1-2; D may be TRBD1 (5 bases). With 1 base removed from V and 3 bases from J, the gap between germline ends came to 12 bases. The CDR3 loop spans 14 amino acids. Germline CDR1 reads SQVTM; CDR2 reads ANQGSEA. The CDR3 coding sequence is TGCAGCGTTGAAGTTACGCGAGGGGACTATGGCTACACCTTC. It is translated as CSVEVTRGDYGYTF.

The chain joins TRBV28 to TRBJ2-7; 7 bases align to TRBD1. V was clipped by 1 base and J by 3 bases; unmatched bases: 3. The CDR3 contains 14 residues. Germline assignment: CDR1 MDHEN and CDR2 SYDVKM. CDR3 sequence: CASSLLGQNYEQYF. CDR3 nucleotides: TGTGCCAGCAGTTTATTGGGACAGAACTACGAGCAGTACTTC.

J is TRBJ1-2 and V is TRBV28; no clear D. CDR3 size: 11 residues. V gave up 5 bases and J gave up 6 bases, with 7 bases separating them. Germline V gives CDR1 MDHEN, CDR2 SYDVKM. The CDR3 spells CASSGPNGYTF. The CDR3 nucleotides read TGTGCCAGCAGTGGACCGAATGGCTACACCTTC.

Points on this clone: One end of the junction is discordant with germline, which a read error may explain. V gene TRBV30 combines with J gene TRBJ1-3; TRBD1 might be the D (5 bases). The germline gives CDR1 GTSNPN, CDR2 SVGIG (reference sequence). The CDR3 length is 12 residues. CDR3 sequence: CAWRDRGDHPDF. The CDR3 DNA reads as TGTGCCTGGAGAGACCGAGGGGATCACCCGGATTTT.

The DNA of the CDR3 is TGCGCCAGCAGCCTGCTGACACTTAACACTGAAGCTTTCTTT. Translating it yields CASSLLTLNTEAFF. This sequence joins TRBV5-1 and TRBJ1-1; D remains ambiguous. Trimming removed 4 bases at V and 2 bases at J, with 12 bases between. This CDR3 is 14 amino acids long. Germline V gene lookup returns CDR1 SGHRS and CDR2 YFSETQ.

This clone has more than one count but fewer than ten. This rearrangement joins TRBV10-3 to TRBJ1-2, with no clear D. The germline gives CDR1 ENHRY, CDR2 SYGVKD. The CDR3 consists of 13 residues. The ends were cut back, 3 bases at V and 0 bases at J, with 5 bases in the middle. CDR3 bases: TGTGCCATCAGTGATGGGACTAACTATGGCTACACCTTC. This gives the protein CAISDGTNYGYTF.

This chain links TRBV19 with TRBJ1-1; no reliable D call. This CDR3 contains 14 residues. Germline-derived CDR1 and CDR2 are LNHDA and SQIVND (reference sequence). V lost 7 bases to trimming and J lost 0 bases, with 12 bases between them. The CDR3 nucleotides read TGTGCCAGTACCAGGACGGGGATGAACACTGAAGCTTTCTTT. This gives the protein CASTRTGMNTEAFF.

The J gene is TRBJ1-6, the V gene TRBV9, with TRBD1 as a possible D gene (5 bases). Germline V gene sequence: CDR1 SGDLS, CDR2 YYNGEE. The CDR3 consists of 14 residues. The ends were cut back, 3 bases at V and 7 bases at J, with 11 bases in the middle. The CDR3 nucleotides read TGTGCCAGCAGCGCGGGACCGCTAAATTCACCCCTCCACTTT. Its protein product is CASSAGPLNSPLHF.

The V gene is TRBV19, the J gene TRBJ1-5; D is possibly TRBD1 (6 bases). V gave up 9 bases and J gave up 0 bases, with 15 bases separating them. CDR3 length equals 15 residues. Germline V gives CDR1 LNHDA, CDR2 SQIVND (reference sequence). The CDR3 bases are TGTGCCAGCCGGCCAGACAGGAGTAGCAATCAGCCCCAGCATTTT. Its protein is CASRPDRSSNQPQHF.

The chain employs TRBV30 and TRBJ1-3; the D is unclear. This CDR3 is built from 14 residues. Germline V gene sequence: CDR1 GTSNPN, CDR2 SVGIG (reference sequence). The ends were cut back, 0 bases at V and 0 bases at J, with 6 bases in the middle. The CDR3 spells CAWSVRISGNTIYF. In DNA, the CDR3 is TGTGCCTGGAGTGTAAGGATCTCTGGAAACACCATATATTTT.

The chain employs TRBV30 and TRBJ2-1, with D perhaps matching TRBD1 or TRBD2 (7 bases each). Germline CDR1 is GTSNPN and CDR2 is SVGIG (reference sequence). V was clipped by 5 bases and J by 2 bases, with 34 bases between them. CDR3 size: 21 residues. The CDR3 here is CAWRGGQGGAGTARPYNEQFF. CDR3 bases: TGTGCCTGGCGCGGGGGCCAAGGGGGCGCCGGTACGGCCCGTCCCTACAATGAGCAGTTCTTC.

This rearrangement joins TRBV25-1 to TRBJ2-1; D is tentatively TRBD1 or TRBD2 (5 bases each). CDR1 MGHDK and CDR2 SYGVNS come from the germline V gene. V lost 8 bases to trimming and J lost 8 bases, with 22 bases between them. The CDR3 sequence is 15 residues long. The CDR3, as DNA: TGTGCCAGCGTAAGAAGGGTCGGGGCAGGCGATGAGCAGTTCTTC. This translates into CASVRRVGAGDEQFF.

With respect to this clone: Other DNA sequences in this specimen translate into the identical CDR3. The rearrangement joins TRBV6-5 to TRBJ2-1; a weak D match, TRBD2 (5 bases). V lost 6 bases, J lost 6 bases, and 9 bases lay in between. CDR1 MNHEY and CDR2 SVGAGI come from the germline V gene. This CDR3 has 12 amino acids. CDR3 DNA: TGTGCCAGCAGCACACGGGGCAATGAGCAGTTCTTC. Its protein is CASSTRGNEQFF.

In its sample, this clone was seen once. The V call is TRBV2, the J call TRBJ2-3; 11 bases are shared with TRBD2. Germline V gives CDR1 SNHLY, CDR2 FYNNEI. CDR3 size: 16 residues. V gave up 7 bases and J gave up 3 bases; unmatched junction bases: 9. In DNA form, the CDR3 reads TGTGCCAGCATTGGGAACCCTAGCGGGAGGACAGATACGCAGTATTTT. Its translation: CASIGNPSGRTDTQYF.

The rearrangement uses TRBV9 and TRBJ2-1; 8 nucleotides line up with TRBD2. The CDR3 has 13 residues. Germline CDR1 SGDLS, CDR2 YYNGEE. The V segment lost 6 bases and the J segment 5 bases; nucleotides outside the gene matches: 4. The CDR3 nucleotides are TGTGCCAGCACCGGACTAGCCGACAATGAGCAGTTCTTC. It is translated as CASTGLADNEQFF.

CDR3 residues: CASSFLTVNTEAFF. The DNA for the CDR3 is TGTGCCAGCAGCTTCCTAACAGTTAACACTGAAGCTTTCTTT. The rearrangement joins TRBV7-1 to TRBJ1-1; D ambiguous. TRBV7-1 is sorted into the ORF group, with uncertain function. V lost 4 bases and J lost 2, with 11 bases in between. The CDR3 has 14 residues.